This is a list of T cell receptor beta chains from one sample in a study of a mutant IDH1 vaccine in newly diagnosed glioma. No antigen has been identified for these receptors. Only in-frame clones appear in the TCRdb table, and some are missing; sequencing was by immunoSEQ multiplex PCR. The sample lists more than 30,000 clones, about nine tenths seen once, with about 2.2% in the top ten. The starting material was PBMCs, obtained from a glioma patient whose treatment included an IDH1 peptide vaccine. Receptors were obtained from a man aged 40-49 years with glioma. Each CDR3 is given with its conserved first and last residue. A D gene is named only where the DNA matches it firmly. The size of a clone is reported for some rows only, either as once, few or many, or as a class for expanded clones.

abundance	v_gene	j_gene	len	d_gene	CDR3aa	CDR3nt
-	TRBV19	TRBJ2-1	16	TRBD2	CASSISPAGGFNEQFF	TGTGCCAGTAGTATTTCCCCAGCGGGGGGTTTCAATGAGCAGTTCTTC
-	TRBV11-2	TRBJ1-2	15	-	CASSFEAGRGDGYTF	TGTGCCAGCAGCTTCGAGGCAGGGAGGGGGGATGGCTACACCTTC
-	TRBV19	TRBJ2-3	16	TRBD1	CASSRQGGGHTDTQYF	TGTGCCAGTAGTAGACAGGGGGGAGGCCACACAGATACGCAGTATTTT
-	TRBV11-2	TRBJ1-1	13	-	CASSLGTRTEAFF	TGTGCCAGCAGCTTGGGGACGAGGACTGAAGCTTTCTTT
-	TRBV28	TRBJ1-3	15	TRBD1	CASSLAGRQGDTIYF	TGTGCCAGCAGTTTAGCAGGTCGGCAGGGGGACACCATATATTTT
few	TRBV11-2	TRBJ2-3	15	-	CASSPSSSMADTQYF	TGTGCCAGCAGCCCATCTTCGTCCATGGCGGATACGCAGTATTTT
-	TRBV19	TRBJ2-3	14	TRBD2	CASSLSGSADTQYF	TGTGCCTCCTCCCTTAGCGGGAGCGCAGATACGCAGTATTTT
-	TRBV7-9	TRBJ1-3	16	-	CASSPFIGISGNTIYF	TGTGCCAGCAGTCCATTTATCGGGATCTCTGGAAACACCATATATTTT
-	TRBV6-4	TRBJ1-4	16	TRBD1	CASSPGTGDLPEKLFF	TGTGCCAGCAGTCCCGGGACAGGGGACCTCCCTGAAAAACTGTTTTTT
-	TRBV19	TRBJ2-3	13	-	CASSISRTDTQYF	TGTGCCAGTAGTATCTCTAGGACAGATACGCAGTATTTT
-	TRBV19	TRBJ1-5	13	-	CASREGANQPQHF	TGTGCCAGTAGGGAGGGAGCCAATCAGCCCCAGCATTTT
-	TRBV5-4	TRBJ1-1	16	TRBD1	CASSSDRGGMNTEAFF	TGTGCCAGCAGCTCCGACAGGGGGGGAATGAACACTGAAGCTTTCTTT
-	TRBV4-1	TRBJ1-2	14	TRBD1	CASSSGGAGYGYTF	TGCGCCAGCAGCTCAGGGGGCGCTGGCTATGGCTACACCTTC
-	TRBV28	TRBJ2-7	16	-	CASSLSSDAFFYEQYF	TGTGCCAGCAGTTTATCCAGCGACGCCTTTTTTTACGAGCAGTACTTC
-	TRBV4-1	TRBJ1-2	13	-	CASRPTGAYGYTF	TGCGCCAGCAGGCCCACCGGGGCTTATGGCTACACCTTC
-	TRBV19	TRBJ2-1	12	-	CASSLRVGEQFF	TGTGCCAGTAGTCTCAGGGTCGGTGAGCAGTTCTTC
-	TRBV5-4	TRBJ2-5	12	-	CASSLAMETQYF	TGTGCCAGCAGCTTGGCTATGGAGACCCAGTACTTC
-	TRBV4-3	TRBJ1-2	16	-	CASSQDFAQTNYGYTF	TGCGCCAGCAGCCAAGATTTCGCACAGACTAACTATGGCTACACCTTC
-	TRBV4-2	TRBJ2-4	13	-	CASSQDAGNIQYF	TGTGCCAGCAGCCAAGATGCAGGGAACATTCAGTACTTC
-	TRBV18	TRBJ2-5	16	-	CASSLGRAGFEETQYF	TGTGCCAGCTCACTAGGCAGGGCAGGGTTTGAAGAGACCCAGTACTTC
-	TRBV5-5	TRBJ2-3	14	-	CASSLRLPGDTQYF	TGTGCCAGCAGCTTACGCTTACCGGGGGACACGCAGTATTTT
-	TRBV5-6	TRBJ1-2	18	-	CASSLFHSTLISNYGYTF	TGTGCCAGCAGCTTGTTTCACAGCACATTAATATCTAACTATGGCTACACCTTC
-	TRBV5-4	TRBJ2-7	14	TRBD2	CASSWGDYSYEQYF	TGTGCCAGCAGCTGGGGGGACTACTCCTACGAGCAGTACTTC
-	TRBV19	TRBJ1-1	15	-	CASSIFGETGTEAFF	TGTGCCAGTAGTATCTTTGGGGAGACGGGGACTGAAGCTTTCTTT
-	TRBV10-3	TRBJ2-5	14	TRBD2	CATLAGRNQETQYF	TGTGCCACCCTAGCGGGAAGAAATCAAGAGACCCAGTACTTC
-	TRBV28	TRBJ1-6	13	-	CASSNVHVSPLHF	TGTGCCAGCAGCAATGTTCACGTCTCACCCCTCCACTTT
-	TRBV18	TRBJ2-3	15	-	CASSPRSAGTDTQYF	TGTGCCAGCTCACCACGGAGCGCCGGCACAGATACGCAGTATTTT
-	TRBV9	TRBJ2-6	20	TRBD1	CASSGSSGTGPFSGANVLTF	TGTGCCAGCAGTGGCAGCTCCGGGACAGGGCCCTTCTCTGGGGCCAACGTCCTGACTTTC
-	TRBV5-8	TRBJ1-2	15	-	CASSLVTAYRYGYTF	TGTGCCAGCAGCTTGGTGACGGCCTATAGATATGGCTACACCTTC
-	TRBV19	TRBJ2-3	13	-	CASSIEGTDTQYF	TGTGCCAGTAGTATAGAGGGGACAGATACGCAGTATTTT
-	TRBV29-1	TRBJ1-2	13	-	CSVEVNRDYGYTF	TGCAGCGTTGAAGTGAACAGGGACTATGGCTACACCTTC
-	TRBV28	TRBJ1-2	15	-	CASSLYAGGIDGYTF	TGTGCCAGCAGTTTGTATGCAGGAGGGATTGATGGCTACACCTTC
-	TRBV18	TRBJ2-3	16	-	CASSPRTGSSTDTQYF	TGTGCCAGCTCACCACGGACGGGATCTAGCACAGATACGCAGTATTTT
-	TRBV7-9	TRBJ1-2	14	-	CASSFVSFPYGYTF	TGTGCCAGCAGCTTTGTCAGCTTCCCCTATGGCTACACCTTC
-	TRBV28	TRBJ1-1	12	-	CASSFWGTEAFF	TGTGCCAGCAGTTTTTGGGGCACTGAAGCTTTCTTT
-	TRBV10-3	TRBJ2-2	14	TRBD2	CAALEAGRTGELFF	TGTGCCGCACTGGAAGCGGGGCGGACCGGGGAGCTGTTTTTT
-	TRBV2	TRBJ2-2	16	-	CASSEASQENTGELFF	TGTGCCAGCAGTGAAGCCAGCCAGGAGAACACCGGGGAGCTGTTTTTT
-	TRBV5-1	TRBJ2-2	15	-	CASSLATPNTGELFF	TGCGCCAGCAGCTTGGCGACCCCGAACACCGGGGAGCTGTTTTTT
-	TRBV5-5	TRBJ1-1	14	-	CASSFGSQNTEAFF	TGTGCCAGCAGCTTCGGCAGCCAGAACACTGAAGCTTTCTTT
-	TRBV10-3	TRBJ2-2	14	-	CAISQTVNTGELFF	TGTGCCATCAGTCAGACAGTTAACACCGGGGAGCTGTTTTTT
-	TRBV28	TRBJ2-7	15	-	CASSLPGSRLYEQYF	TGTGCCAGCAGTTTGCCGGGAAGCAGGCTGTACGAGCAGTACTTC
-	TRBV27	TRBJ2-1	16	-	CASSARRMSSYNEQFF	TGTGCCAGCAGTGCCCGCCGGATGAGCTCCTACAATGAGCAGTTCTTC
-	TRBV19	TRBJ2-1	16	TRBD2	CASRPTGSGNTNEQFF	TGTGCCAGTAGACCTACCGGGAGCGGGAACACCAATGAGCAGTTCTTC
-	TRBV6-6	TRBJ1-1	15	TRBD1	CASSYYLGQPPEAFF	TGTGCCAGCAGTTACTACTTGGGACAGCCCCCTGAAGCTTTCTTT
-	TRBV18	TRBJ1-2	13	-	CASSPPGNYGYTF	TGTGCCAGCTCACCACCAGGGAATTATGGCTACACCTTC
-	TRBV28	TRBJ1-1	14	TRBD1	CASSLDRGFSEAFF	TGTGCCAGCAGTTTAGACAGGGGCTTTTCTGAAGCTTTCTTT
-	TRBV2	TRBJ2-3	16	TRBD2	CASSGLAGESTDTQYF	TGTGCCAGCAGCGGACTAGCGGGGGAATCCACAGATACGCAGTATTTT
-	TRBV7-9	TRBJ1-4	14	-	CASSLGRFNEKLFF	TGTGCCAGCAGCTTAGGTCGTTTTAATGAAAAACTGTTTTTT
-	TRBV2	TRBJ2-1	11	-	CAGRLYNEQFF	TGTGCCGGCCGACTATACAATGAGCAGTTCTTC